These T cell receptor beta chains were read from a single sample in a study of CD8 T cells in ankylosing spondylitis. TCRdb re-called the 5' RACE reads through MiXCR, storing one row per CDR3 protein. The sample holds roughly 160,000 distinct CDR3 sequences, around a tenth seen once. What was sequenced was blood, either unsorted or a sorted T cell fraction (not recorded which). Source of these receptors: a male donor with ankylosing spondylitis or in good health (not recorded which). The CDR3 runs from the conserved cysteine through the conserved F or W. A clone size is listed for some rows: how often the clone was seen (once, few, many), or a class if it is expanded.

CDR3aa: CASSSSGETQYF
abundance: many
v_gene: TRBV3-1

CDR3aa: CASSFSSGREETQYF
abundance: many
v_gene: TRBV5-1

CDR3aa: CSVVGHEDTEAFF
abundance: many
v_gene: TRBV29-1

CDR3aa: CASSSWGENEQFF
abundance: many
v_gene: TRBV6-2/TRBV6-3

CDR3aa: CSARAQSSYEQYF
abundance: few
v_gene: TRBV20-1

CDR3aa: CASSRSWTGGRMNEQFF
abundance: many
v_gene: TRBV6-1

CDR3aa: CASSQGETAGDTQYF
abundance: NA
v_gene: TRBV4-2

CDR3aa: CASSPLDSRANTGELFF
abundance: once
v_gene: TRBV18

CDR3aa: CASSLVQGKETQYF
abundance: few
v_gene: TRBV7-6

CDR3aa: CASTRFDRRNTGELFF
abundance: many
v_gene: TRBV12-3/TRBV12-4

CDR3aa: CASSFLDSSGNTIYF
abundance: many
v_gene: TRBV5-5

CDR3aa: CSAIDSGPGANVLTF
abundance: many
v_gene: TRBV20-1

CDR3aa: CASGLVGLDVIGYEQYF
abundance: NA
v_gene: TRBV5-7

CDR3aa: CASSRAFRAVTEAFF
abundance: NA
v_gene: TRBV7-2

CDR3aa: CASSQDSGGRTDTQYF
abundance: medium-sized
v_gene: TRBV4-3

CDR3aa: CVSSLVLIRDTQYF
abundance: NA
v_gene: TRBV5-5

CDR3aa: CASSLAARYTATQYF
abundance: NA
v_gene: TRBV7-6

CDR3aa: CSATSASGGSTGELFF
abundance: many
v_gene: TRBV29-1

CDR3aa: CASSEGQDNEQFF
abundance: NA
v_gene: TRBV10-1

CDR3aa: CSVVTDSNQPQHF
abundance: many
v_gene: TRBV29-1

CDR3aa: CSVGILRTSQQETQYF
abundance: many
v_gene: TRBV29-1

CDR3aa: CASWPGGPRRNGYTF
abundance: few
v_gene: TRBV5-1

CDR3aa: CASKRRLRDSYNEQFF
abundance: few
v_gene: TRBV27

CDR3aa: CAISDRGYEQFF
abundance: many
v_gene: TRBV10-3

CDR3aa: CASSQQTGAYEQYF
abundance: many
v_gene: TRBV3-1

CDR3aa: CASSPGSGTEAFF
abundance: few
v_gene: TRBV7-6

CDR3aa: CATLPRCEQYF
abundance: NA
v_gene: TRBV7-6

CDR3aa: CASSSGGTGQETQYF
abundance: many
v_gene: TRBV5-1

CDR3aa: CASSYSGGNQPQHF
abundance: many
v_gene: TRBV6-5

CDR3aa: CASSLGWDTDTQYF
abundance: NA
v_gene: TRBV5-1

CDR3aa: CASSLVVAGGGTGELFF
abundance: many
v_gene: TRBV7-8

CDR3aa: CASSSPPGGNGNQPQHF
abundance: many
v_gene: TRBV6-5

CDR3aa: CASSLRPGTGMNTGELFF
abundance: many
v_gene: TRBV5-1

CDR3aa: CASSGERGYNEQFF
abundance: NA
v_gene: TRBV12-3/TRBV12-4

CDR3aa: CASSLGSSFSGNTIYF
abundance: many
v_gene: TRBV5-4

CDR3aa: CSAREGGRIYGYTF
abundance: many
v_gene: TRBV20-1

CDR3aa: CASSRKDRNTEAFF
abundance: many
v_gene: TRBV3-1

CDR3aa: CSARNSEQYF
abundance: many
v_gene: TRBV29-1

CDR3aa: CATSDRYRDEDTQYF
abundance: many
v_gene: TRBV24-1

CDR3aa: CASSEELTNTEAFF
abundance: NA
v_gene: TRBV10-1

CDR3aa: CASSLGGRHQPQHF
abundance: NA
v_gene: TRBV5-1

CDR3aa: CASSPPSGMNTEAFF
abundance: NA
v_gene: TRBV18

CDR3aa: CASSQGLYLNTEAFF
abundance: many
v_gene: TRBV4-3

CDR3aa: CASRRTGSGELFF
abundance: NA
v_gene: TRBV2

CDR3aa: CASSPSWVGDQPQHF
abundance: many
v_gene: TRBV4-3

CDR3aa: CSASLEIRAQHF
abundance: few
v_gene: TRBV20-1

CDR3aa: CASSAGLSLSYEQYF
abundance: many
v_gene: TRBV12-3/TRBV12-4

CDR3aa: CASSFDSSGNTIYF
abundance: many
v_gene: TRBV7-2

CDR3aa: CASSLAGLAGGSSTDTQYF
abundance: few
v_gene: TRBV11-3

CDR3aa: CSLGLAGPDTQYF
abundance: many
v_gene: TRBV29-1

CDR3aa: CASSLVLGWGQETQYF
abundance: many
v_gene: TRBV5-4

CDR3aa: CASSPKIRDSNQPQHF
abundance: many
v_gene: TRBV27

CDR3aa: CASRIFSGANVLTF
abundance: many
v_gene: TRBV12-3/TRBV12-4

CDR3aa: CASSSGANVLTF
abundance: many
v_gene: TRBV6-5

CDR3aa: CSARGDSMQETQYF
abundance: many
v_gene: TRBV20-1

CDR3aa: CASGQGHSGNTIYF
abundance: NA
v_gene: TRBV6-1

CDR3aa: CAIRHDRFTSNTEAFF
abundance: NA
v_gene: TRBV10-3

CDR3aa: CASSLTLPRLAGGTPYEQYF
abundance: many
v_gene: TRBV5-1

CDR3aa: CASSSRSPNNEQFF
abundance: NA
v_gene: TRBV7-2